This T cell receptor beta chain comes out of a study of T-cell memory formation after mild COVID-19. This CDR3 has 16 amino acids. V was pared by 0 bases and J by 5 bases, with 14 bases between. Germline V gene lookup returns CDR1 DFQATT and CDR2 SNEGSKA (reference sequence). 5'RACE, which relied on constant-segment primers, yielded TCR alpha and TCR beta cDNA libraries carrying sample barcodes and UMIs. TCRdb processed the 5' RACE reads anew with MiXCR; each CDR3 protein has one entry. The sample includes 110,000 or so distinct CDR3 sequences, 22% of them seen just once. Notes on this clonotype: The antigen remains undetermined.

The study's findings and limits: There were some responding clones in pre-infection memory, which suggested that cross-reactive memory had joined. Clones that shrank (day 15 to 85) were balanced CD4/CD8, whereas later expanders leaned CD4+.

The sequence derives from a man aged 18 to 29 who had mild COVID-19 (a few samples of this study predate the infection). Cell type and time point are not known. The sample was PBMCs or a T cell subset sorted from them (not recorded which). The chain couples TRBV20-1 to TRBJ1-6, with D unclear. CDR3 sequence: CSARDQGLGDNSPLHF. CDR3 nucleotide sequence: TGCAGTGCTAGAGATCAAGGGTTGGGAGATAATTCACCCCTCCACTTT.